These 21 T cell receptor beta chains originate from one sample sequenced in a study of T cells in Graves' hyperthyroidism and ophthalmopathy (dated by TCRdb to between 2017 and 2020). Preparation of the library involved multiplex PCR. Sequencing took place on an Illumina HiSeq 2000. The TCR beta CDR3 regions were amplified from RNA transcripts. A first-round RT-PCR of the TCR CDR3 used the HTBI primer set with the Qiagen OneStep RT-PCR kit. TCRdb handled the public reads itself, with Q25 trimming in fastp and clone calling in MiXCR, and kept productive beta chains. A single entry per CDR3 protein holds the most common genes and DNA from its merged rows. For this sample the table gives around 400,000 distinct CDR3 sequences, of which 25% were detected only once. The top ten constitute around four fifths of the sample. Sequenced input: blood. The receptors stem from a man aged 45-65 years with Graves' hyperthyroidism.

There are a few counts of this clonotype. V is TRBV20-1 and J is TRBJ2-3; 13 positions match TRBD2. V gave up 5 bases and J gave up 2 bases; unmatched junction bases: 7. This CDR3 has 16 residues. The germline gives CDR1 DFQATT, CDR2 SNEGSKA (reference sequence). The CDR3 sequence: CSAPGTSGMITDTQYF. CDR3 coding DNA: TGCAGTGCTCCCGGGACTAGCGGGATGATCACAGATACGCAGTATTTT.

This chain links TRBV20-1 with TRBJ1-6; the match to TRBD1 covers 7 bases. J gave up 9 bases and V 3 bases, and 17 bases lay outside the gene matches. CDR1 is DFQATT and CDR2 is SNEGSKA in the germline V gene (reference sequence). The CDR3 has 17 amino acids. The CDR3 DNA sequence: TGCAGTGCTAGCCCTGAAGCCAGACAGGGTTGGGGTTCACCCCTCCACTTT. It translates to CSASPEARQGWGSPLHF.

The rearrangement links TRBV4-1 to TRBJ1-5; D is ambiguous. CDR1 MGHRA and CDR2 YSYEKL come from the germline V gene. The CDR3 length is 15 residues. V lost 3 bases, J lost 0 bases, and 9 bases lay in between. In DNA, the CDR3 is TGCGCCAGCAGCCAGGGGATTAATAGCAATCAGCCCCAGCATTTT. It translates to CASSQGINSNQPQHF.

The sample holds a few counts of this clonotype. The chain recombines TRBV5-1 with TRBJ2-3; 11 bases map to TRBD2. The germline V gene encodes CDR1 SGHRS and CDR2 YFSETQ. The junction had 14 bases not matched to a gene; V was cut back by 1 base and J by 7 bases. This CDR3 has 18 residues. This CDR3 is CASSLRSPLAGEKNTQYF. CDR3 DNA sequence: TGCGCCAGCAGCTTGCGATCCCCACTAGCGGGAGAGAAAAATACGCAGTATTTT.

The sample holds a few counts of this clonotype. The chain employs TRBV6-1 and TRBJ2-7, with D perhaps TRBD1 (5 bases). Germline CDR1 is MNHNS and CDR2 is SASEGT. CDR3 size: 11 residues. Trimming pared 6 bases from V and 2 bases from J, leaving 5 bases between. As DNA, the CDR3 is TGTGCCAGCAGACAGGCCTACGAGCAGTACTTC. This gives the protein CASRQAYEQYF.

The sample holds a few counts of this clonotype. The J gene is TRBJ1-5, the V gene TRBV12-3 or TRBV12-4, with no clear D. CDR3 length equals 13 residues. With 6 bases removed from V and 3 bases from J, the gap between germline ends came to 9 bases. This CDR3 is CASSPTLNQPQHF. The CDR3 DNA follows: TGTGCCAGCAGCCCAACGCTCAATCAGCCCCAGCATTTT.

This clonotype was observed a few times. The J gene is TRBJ2-3, the V gene TRBV9; D unclear. V gave up 4 bases and J gave up 4 bases, with 13 bases separating them. Germline values: CDR1 SGDLS, CDR2 YYNGEE. The CDR3 loop spans 14 amino acids. Here the CDR3 reads CASSSIVDADTQYF. The CDR3 DNA is TGTGCCAGCAGCTCAATAGTAGATGCAGATACGCAGTATTTT.

On this clonotype: A much larger clone differs by one base, so this may be a read error. The J gene is TRBJ1-4, the V gene TRBV2; D gene uncertain. V dropped 5 bases and J dropped 13 bases, with 14 bases sitting between them. In germline, CDR1 is SNHLY, CDR2 FYNNEI. The CDR3 length is 12 residues. In DNA, the CDR3 is TGTGCCAGCAGTCGGGAGGGCGGAAGACTGTTTTTT. Translating gives CASSREGGRLFF.

In regard to this clonotype: The junction and the germline gene differ at one end; a read error may be behind it. The chain couples TRBV6-1 to TRBJ1-2; TRBD1 aligns across 10 bases. Germline V CDR1 and CDR2: MNHNS, SASEGT. This CDR3 contains 14 residues. This CDR3 reads CASRRQGADYSYTF. The CDR3 nucleotides read TGTGCCAGCAGGCGACAGGGGGCGGACTATAGCTACACCTTC.

This clonotype has at least ten counts. The chain recombines TRBV12-3 or TRBV12-4 with TRBJ2-5; 10 bases fit TRBD2. This CDR3 is 15 amino acids long. V lost 4 bases, J lost 2 bases, and 4 bases stayed unmatched. This CDR3 reads CASSSLAGEQETQYF. The CDR3 DNA follows: TGTGCCAGCAGTTCTCTAGCGGGAGAGCAAGAGACCCAGTACTTC.

Only a few counts were recorded for this clonotype. The chain recombines TRBV19 with TRBJ1-1, with TRBD1 matching over 7 bases. Germline V gene sequence: CDR1 LNHDA, CDR2 SQIVND (reference sequence). Trimming took 6 bases from V and 2 from J; bases not matched to a gene: 9. This CDR3 has 15 residues. CDR3 coding DNA: TGTGCCAGTAGACCAACAGCAGGGGGAAACACTGAAGCTTTCTTT. Its protein is CASRPTAGGNTEAFF.

This clonotype was recorded a few times. CDR3 amino acids: CASSYSNIRTGYNEQFF. The CDR3 bases are TGTGCCAGCAGTTACTCGAACATCCGGACAGGGTACAATGAGCAGTTCTTC. This chain uses TRBV6-6 with TRBJ2-1; 8 bases map to TRBD1. This CDR3 comprises 17 residues. Germline V gives CDR1 MNHNY, CDR2 SVGAGI (reference sequence). V lost 0 bases and J lost 4; bases outside the gene matches: 8.

This clonotype has ten or more counts. This chain uses TRBV27 with TRBJ1-2, with 9 bases that match TRBD1. V lost 5 bases and J lost 4; bases outside the gene matches: 14. The CDR3 is made up of 17 amino acids. Germline CDR1 reads MNHEY; CDR2 reads SMNVEV (reference sequence). The CDR3 coding sequence is TGTGCCAGCAGTCCCGGGACAGGGCGCCTGAGAGGCTATGGCTACACCTTC. The encoded protein is CASSPGTGRLRGYGYTF.

This chain joins TRBV30 and TRBJ1-4, with 10 bases lining up with TRBD1. The ends lost 8 bases at V and 6 bases at J; junction bases unmatched: 15. Germline V gene lookup returns CDR1 GTSNPN and CDR2 SVGIG (reference sequence). This CDR3 comprises 16 residues. The CDR3 is CAGQSGQGSLDEKLFF. The DNA for the CDR3 is TGTGCCGGCCAATCGGGACAGGGGAGCTTGGATGAAAAACTGTTTTTT.

This clonotype was observed many times. The chain has TRBV12-3 or TRBV12-4 and TRBJ1-1, with D uncertain. V lost 8 bases, J lost 0 bases, and 4 bases lay in between. The length of the CDR3 is 11 residues. The CDR3 DNA follows: TGTGCCAGCCAGCTGAACACTGAAGCTTTCTTT. It encodes CASQLNTEAFF.

V gene TRBV5-1 combines with J gene TRBJ2-3, with D possibly matching TRBD1 (6 bases). Deletions cut 2 bases from V and 0 bases from J, with 10 bases between. This CDR3 has 15 residues. Germline V lookup: CDR1 SGHRS, CDR2 YFSETQ. The CDR3 loop reads CASSFGTTSTDTQYF. The CDR3 DNA reads TGCGCCAGCAGCTTCGGGACAACTAGCACAGATACGCAGTATTTT.

The CDR3: CASSLAVGLAERNTGELFF. DNA for the CDR3: TGTGCCAGCAGCTTAGCGGTGGGACTAGCGGAGAGAAACACCGGGGAGCTGTTTTTT. J is TRBJ2-2 and V is TRBV7-9, with TRBD2 matching over 11 bases. J was trimmed by 2 bases and V by 0 bases; bases with no gene match: 8. Germline assignment: CDR1 SEHNR and CDR2 FQNEAQ (reference sequence). This CDR3 spans 19 amino acids. The whole variable domain, filled in from reference TRBV7-9 and TRBJ2-2, reads DTGVSQNPRHKITKRGQNVTFRCDPISEHNRLYWYRQTLGQGPEFLTYFQNEAQLEKSRLLSDRFSAERPKGSFSTLEIQRTEQGDSAMYLCASSLAVGLAERNTGELFFGEGSRLTVL.

There are a few counts of this clonotype. The chain carries TRBV7-9 and TRBJ1-1; D is unresolved. The CDR3 runs to 12 residues. Germline CDR1 SEHNR, CDR2 FQNEAQ (reference sequence). Trimming pared 7 bases from V and 4 bases from J, leaving 10 bases between. CDR3 nucleotide sequence: TGTGCCAGCACCGCCCCGATCACTGAAGCTTTCTTT. This sequence encodes CASTAPITEAFF. The whole variable domain, filled in from reference TRBV7-9 and TRBJ1-1, reads DTGVSQNPRHKITKRGQNVTFRCDPISEHNRLYWYRQTLGQGPEFLTYFQNEAQLEKSRLLSDRFSAERPKGSFSTLEIQRTEQGDSAMYLCASTAPITEAFFGQGTRLTVV.

This clonotype appeared a few times. The chain couples TRBV27 to TRBJ2-3; 9 bases match TRBD1. V trimming: 5 bases; J trimming: 3 bases; junction bases outside the gene matches: 6. The CDR3 has 15 residues. The V gene's germline CDR1 is MNHEY and CDR2 SMNVEV (reference sequence). The CDR3 sequence is CASSETGGATDTQYF. CDR3 DNA: TGTGCCAGCAGTGAGACAGGGGGGGCGACAGATACGCAGTATTTT.

The rearrangement joins TRBV20-1 to TRBJ2-7; TRBD2 might be the D (5 bases). The CDR3 is 18 amino acids. The ends were cut back, 3 bases at V and 2 bases at J, with 26 bases in the middle. Germline loops: CDR1 DFQATT, CDR2 SNEGSKA (reference sequence). The CDR3 DNA follows: TGCAGTGCTAGCACTGCTTTTCCCAGCGGTGTGGCCCCCTACGAGCAGTACTTC. Translated, it gives CSASTAFPSGVAPYEQYF.

The gene calls are TRBV4-1 and TRBJ2-7, with 11 bases that match TRBD2. Germline V lookup: CDR1 MGHRA, CDR2 YSYEKL. CDR3 length: 16 residues. V dropped 4 bases and J dropped 1; count of bases not matched to a gene: 6. CDR3 region: CASSPYSGRASYEQYF. CDR3 nucleotide sequence: TGCGCCAGCAGCCCCTATAGCGGGAGGGCATCCTACGAGCAGTACTTC.